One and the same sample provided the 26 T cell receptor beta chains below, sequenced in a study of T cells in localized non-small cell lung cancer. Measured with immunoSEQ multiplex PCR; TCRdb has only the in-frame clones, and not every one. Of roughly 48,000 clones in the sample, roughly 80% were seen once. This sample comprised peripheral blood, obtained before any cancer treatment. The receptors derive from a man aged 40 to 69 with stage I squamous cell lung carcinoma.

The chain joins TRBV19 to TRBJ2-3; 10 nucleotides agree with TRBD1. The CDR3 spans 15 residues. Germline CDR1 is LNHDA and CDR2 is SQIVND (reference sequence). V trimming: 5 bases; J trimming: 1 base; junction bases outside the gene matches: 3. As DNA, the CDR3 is TGTGCCAGTAGTCGGACAGGGGGTCGCACAGATACGCAGTATTTT. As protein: CASSRTGGRTDTQYF. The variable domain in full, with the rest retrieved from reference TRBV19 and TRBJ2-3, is DGGITQSPKYLFRKEGQNVTLSCEQNLNHDAMYWYRQDPGQGLRLIYYSQIVNDFQKGDIAEGYSVSREKKESFPLTVTSAQKNPTAFYLCASSRTGGRTDTQYFGPGTRLTVL.

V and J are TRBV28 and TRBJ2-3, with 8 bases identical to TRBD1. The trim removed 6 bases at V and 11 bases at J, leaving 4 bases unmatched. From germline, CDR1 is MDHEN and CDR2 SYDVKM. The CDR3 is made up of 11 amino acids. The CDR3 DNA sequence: TGTGCCAGCAGCCGGACAGGGTGGCAGTATTTT. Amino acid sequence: CASSRTGWQYF.

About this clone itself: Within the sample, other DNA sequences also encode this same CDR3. CDR3 amino acids: CASSLAAGGTDTQYF. CDR3 coding DNA: TGCGCCAGCAGCTTGGCCGCGGGGGGCACAGATACGCAGTATTTT. V is TRBV5-1 and J is TRBJ2-3, with 7 nucleotides matching TRBD2. V lost 0 bases, J lost 1 base, and 2 bases stayed unmatched. The germline CDR1 and CDR2 sequences are SGHRS and YFSETQ. The CDR3 is 15 residues long.

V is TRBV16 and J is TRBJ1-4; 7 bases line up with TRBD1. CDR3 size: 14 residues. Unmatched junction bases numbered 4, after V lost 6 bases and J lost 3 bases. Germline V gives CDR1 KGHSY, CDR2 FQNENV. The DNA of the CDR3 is TGTGCCAGCAGGAAGGGGGCATCTAATGAAAAACTGTTTTTT. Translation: CASRKGASNEKLFF.

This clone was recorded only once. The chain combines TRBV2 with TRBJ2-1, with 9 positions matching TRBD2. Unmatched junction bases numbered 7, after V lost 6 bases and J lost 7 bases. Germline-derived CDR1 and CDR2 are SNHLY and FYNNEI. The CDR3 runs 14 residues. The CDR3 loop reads CASRAGLAVNEQFF. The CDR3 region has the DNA TGTGCCAGCAGGGCGGGACTAGCAGTAAATGAGCAGTTCTTC. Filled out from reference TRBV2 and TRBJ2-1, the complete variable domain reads EPEVTQTPSHQVTQMGQEVILRCVPISNHLYFYWYRQILGQKVEFLVSFYNNEISEKSEIFDDQFSVERPDGSNFTLKIRSTKLEDSAMYFCASRAGLAVNEQFFGPGTRLTVL.

The CDR3 region is CASSYRASNYGYTF. The CDR3 nucleotides are TGTGCCAGCAGTTACAGGGCATCTAACTATGGCTACACCTTC. The V gene is TRBV6-5, the J gene TRBJ1-2; D unclear. Germline V gene sequence: CDR1 MNHEY, CDR2 SVGAGI. The CDR3 sequence is 14 residues long. Deletions cut 2 bases from V and 0 bases from J, with 7 bases between.

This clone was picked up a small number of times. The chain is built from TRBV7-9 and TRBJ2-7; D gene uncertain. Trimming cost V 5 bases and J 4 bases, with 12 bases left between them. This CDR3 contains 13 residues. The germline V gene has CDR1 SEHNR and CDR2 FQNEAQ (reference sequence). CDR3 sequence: CASSPRTDYEQYF. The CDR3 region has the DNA TGTGCCAGCAGCCCACGGACCGATTACGAGCAGTACTTC.

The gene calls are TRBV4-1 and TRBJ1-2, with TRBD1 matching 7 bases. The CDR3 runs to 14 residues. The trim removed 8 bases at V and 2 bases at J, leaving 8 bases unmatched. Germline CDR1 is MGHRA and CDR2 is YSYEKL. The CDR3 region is CASQSTGLNYGYTF. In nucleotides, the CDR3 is TGCGCCAGCCAATCGACAGGGTTGAACTATGGCTACACCTTC.

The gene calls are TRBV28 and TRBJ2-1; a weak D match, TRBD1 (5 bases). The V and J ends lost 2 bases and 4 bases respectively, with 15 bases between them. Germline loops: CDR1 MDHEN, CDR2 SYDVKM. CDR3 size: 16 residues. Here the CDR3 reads CASSLPPGKEYNEQFF. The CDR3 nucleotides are TGTGCCAGCAGTTTACCTCCAGGGAAGGAATACAATGAGCAGTTCTTC.

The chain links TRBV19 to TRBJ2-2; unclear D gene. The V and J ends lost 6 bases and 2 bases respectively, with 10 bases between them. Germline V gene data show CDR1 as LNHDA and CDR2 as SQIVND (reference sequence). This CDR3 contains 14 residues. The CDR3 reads CASRWQPNTGELFF. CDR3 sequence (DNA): TGTGCCAGTAGGTGGCAGCCAAACACCGGGGAGCTGTTTTTT.

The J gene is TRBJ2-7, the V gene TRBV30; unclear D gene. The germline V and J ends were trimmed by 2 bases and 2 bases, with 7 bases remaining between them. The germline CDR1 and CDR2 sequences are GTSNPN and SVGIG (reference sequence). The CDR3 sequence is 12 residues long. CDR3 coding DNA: TGTGCCTGGAGTCCGGACGCCTACGAGCAGTACTTC. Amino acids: CAWSPDAYEQYF.

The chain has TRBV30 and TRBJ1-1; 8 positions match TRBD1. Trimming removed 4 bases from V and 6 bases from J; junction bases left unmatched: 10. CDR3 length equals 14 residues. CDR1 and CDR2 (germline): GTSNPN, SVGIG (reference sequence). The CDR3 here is CAWNRGKPEPEAFF. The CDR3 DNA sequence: TGTGCCTGGAACAGGGGGAAACCTGAACCTGAAGCTTTCTTT.

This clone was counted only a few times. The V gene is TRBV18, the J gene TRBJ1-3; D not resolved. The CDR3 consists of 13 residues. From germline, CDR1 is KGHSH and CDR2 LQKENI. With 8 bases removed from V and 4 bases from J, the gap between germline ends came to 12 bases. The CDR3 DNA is TGTGCCAGCCGGGATTTTTCCGGAAACACCATATATTTT. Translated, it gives CASRDFSGNTIYF. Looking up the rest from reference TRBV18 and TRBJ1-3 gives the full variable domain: NAGVMQNPRHLVRRRGQEARLRCSPMKGHSHVYWYRQLPEEGLKFMVYLQKENIIDESGMPKERFSAEFPKEGPSILRIQQVVRGDSAAYFCASRDFSGNTIYFGEGSWLTVV.

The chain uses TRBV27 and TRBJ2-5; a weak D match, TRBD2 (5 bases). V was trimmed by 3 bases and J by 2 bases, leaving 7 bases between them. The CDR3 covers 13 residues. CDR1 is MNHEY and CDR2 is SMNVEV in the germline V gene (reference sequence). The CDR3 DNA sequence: TGTGCCAGCAGTTTGGGAGAACAAGAGACCCAGTACTTC. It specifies CASSLGEQETQYF.

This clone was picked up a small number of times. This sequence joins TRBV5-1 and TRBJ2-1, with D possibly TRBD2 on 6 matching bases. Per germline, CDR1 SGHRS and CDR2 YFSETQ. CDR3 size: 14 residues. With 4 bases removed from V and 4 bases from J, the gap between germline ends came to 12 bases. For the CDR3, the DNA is TGCGCCAGCAGCGAGACCGGGACTTACAATGAGCAGTTCTTC. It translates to CASSETGTYNEQFF.

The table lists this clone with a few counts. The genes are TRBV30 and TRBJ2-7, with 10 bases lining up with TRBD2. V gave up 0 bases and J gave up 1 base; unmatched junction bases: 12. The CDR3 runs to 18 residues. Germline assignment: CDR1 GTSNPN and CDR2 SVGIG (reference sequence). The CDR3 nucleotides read TGTGCCTGGAGTGTACAGAGACTAGCGGGCAGTCGATCCTACGAGCAGTACTTC. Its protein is CAWSVQRLAGSRSYEQYF.

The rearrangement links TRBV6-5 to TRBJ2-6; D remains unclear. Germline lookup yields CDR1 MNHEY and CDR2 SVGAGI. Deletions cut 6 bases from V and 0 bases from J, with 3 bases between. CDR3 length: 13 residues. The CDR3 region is CASSISGANVLTF. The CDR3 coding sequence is TGTGCCAGCAGCATCTCTGGGGCCAACGTCCTGACTTTC.

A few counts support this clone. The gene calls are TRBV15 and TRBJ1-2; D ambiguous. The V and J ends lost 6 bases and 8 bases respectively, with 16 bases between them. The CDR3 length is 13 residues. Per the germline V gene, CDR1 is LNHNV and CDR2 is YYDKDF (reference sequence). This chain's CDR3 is CATREEGSGGYTF. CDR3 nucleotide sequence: TGTGCCACCAGGGAGGAAGGTTCGGGGGGCTACACCTTC.

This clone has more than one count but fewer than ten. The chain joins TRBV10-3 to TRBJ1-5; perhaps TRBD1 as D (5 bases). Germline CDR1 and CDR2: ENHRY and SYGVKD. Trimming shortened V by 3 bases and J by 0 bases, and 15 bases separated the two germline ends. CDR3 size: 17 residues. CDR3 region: CAISDLGGDYSNQPQHF. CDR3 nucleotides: TGTGCCATCAGTGATCTTGGAGGGGACTATAGCAATCAGCCCCAGCATTTT.

The chain's CDR3 is CASSLGTTAPALNSPLHF. DNA for the CDR3: TGCGCCAGCAGCTTGGGGACGACAGCCCCAGCCCTCAATTCACCCCTCCACTTT. This sequence joins TRBV5-1 and TRBJ1-6, with a tentative D call TRBD1 (5 bases). Trimming removed 0 bases from V and 7 bases from J, with 20 bases in between. Per germline, CDR1 SGHRS and CDR2 YFSETQ. CDR3 length: 18 residues.

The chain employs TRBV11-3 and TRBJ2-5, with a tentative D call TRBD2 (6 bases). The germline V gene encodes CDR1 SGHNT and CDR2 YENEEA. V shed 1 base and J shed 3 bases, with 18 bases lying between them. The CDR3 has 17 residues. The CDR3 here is CASSLGLGSGEKETQYF. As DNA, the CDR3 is TGTGCCAGCAGCTTAGGTTTGGGTAGCGGAGAAAAAGAGACCCAGTACTTC.

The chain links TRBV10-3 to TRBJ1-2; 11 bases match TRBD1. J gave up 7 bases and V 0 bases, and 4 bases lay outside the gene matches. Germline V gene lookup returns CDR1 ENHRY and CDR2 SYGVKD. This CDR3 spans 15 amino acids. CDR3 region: CAISESDRGQGGYTF. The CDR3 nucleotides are TGTGCCATCAGTGAGTCGGACAGGGGGCAGGGTGGCTACACCTTC.

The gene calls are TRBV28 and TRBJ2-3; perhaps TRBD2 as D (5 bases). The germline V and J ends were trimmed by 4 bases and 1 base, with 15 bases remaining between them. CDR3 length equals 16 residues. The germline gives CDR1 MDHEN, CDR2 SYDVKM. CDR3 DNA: TGTGCCAGCAGTTCGTCCCGGCGGGCTCGCACAGATACGCAGTATTTT. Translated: CASSSSRRARTDTQYF. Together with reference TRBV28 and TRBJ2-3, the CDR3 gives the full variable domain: DVKVTQSSRYLVKRTGEKVFLECVQDMDHENMFWYRQDPGLGLRLIYFSYDVKMKEKGDIPEGYSVSREKKERFSLILESASTNQTSMYLCASSSSRRARTDTQYFGPGTRLTVL.

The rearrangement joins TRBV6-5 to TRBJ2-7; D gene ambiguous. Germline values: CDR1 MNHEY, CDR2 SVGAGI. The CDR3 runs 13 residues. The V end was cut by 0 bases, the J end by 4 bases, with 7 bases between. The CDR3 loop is CASSYSAVYEQYF. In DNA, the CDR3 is TGTGCCAGCAGTTACTCGGCAGTATACGAGCAGTACTTC.

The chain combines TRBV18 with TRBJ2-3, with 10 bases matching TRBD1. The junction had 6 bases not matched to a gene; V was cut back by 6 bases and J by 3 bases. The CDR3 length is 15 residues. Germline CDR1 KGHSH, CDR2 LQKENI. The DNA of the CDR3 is TGTGCCAGCTCCCAAACGGGACAGGGGACAGATACGCAGTATTTT. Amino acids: CASSQTGQGTDTQYF.

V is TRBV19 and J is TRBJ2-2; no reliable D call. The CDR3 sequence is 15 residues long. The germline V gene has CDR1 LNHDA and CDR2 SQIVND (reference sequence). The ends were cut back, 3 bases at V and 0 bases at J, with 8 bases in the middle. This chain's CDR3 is CASSISRTNTGELFF. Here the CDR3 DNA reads TGTGCCAGTAGTATTAGCAGGACGAACACCGGGGAGCTGTTTTTT.